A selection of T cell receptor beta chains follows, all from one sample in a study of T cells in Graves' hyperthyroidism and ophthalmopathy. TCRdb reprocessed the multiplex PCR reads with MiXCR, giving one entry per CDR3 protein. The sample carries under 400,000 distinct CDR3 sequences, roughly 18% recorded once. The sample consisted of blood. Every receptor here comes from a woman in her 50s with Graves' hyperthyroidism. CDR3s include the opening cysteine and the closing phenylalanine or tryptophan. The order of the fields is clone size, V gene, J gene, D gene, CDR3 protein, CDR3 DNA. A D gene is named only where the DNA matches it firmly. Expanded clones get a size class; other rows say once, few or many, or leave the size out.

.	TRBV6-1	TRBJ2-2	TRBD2	CASSEGGGSSPGELFF	TGTGCCAGCAGTGAAGGGGGCGGGAGCTCTCCCGGGGAGCTGTTTTTT
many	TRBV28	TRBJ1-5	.	CAISGGLKPQHF	TGTGCCATCTCGGGGGGGCTTAAGCCCCAGCATTTT
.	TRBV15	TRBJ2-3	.	CATSGRPDTQYF	TGTGCCACTTCGGGGAGACCAGATACGCAGTATTTT
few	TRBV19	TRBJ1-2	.	CASSMGPASVATGAGNYGYTF	TGTGCCAGTAGTATGGGACCTGCCAGTGTGGCGACAGGCGCGGGGAACTATGGCTACACCTTC
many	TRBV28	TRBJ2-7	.	CASSLPRTVHNEQYF	TGTGCCAGCAGTTTGCCTCGGACAGTTCATAACGAGCAGTACTTC
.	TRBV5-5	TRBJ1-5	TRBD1	CASSGGTGEGQPQHF	TGTGCCAGCAGCGGAGGGACAGGGGAAGGTCAGCCCCAGCATTTT
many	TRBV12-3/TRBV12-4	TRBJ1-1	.	CASSLVGGGVNTEAFF	TGTGCCAGCAGTTTAGTCGGTGGGGGTGTGAACACTGAAGCTTTCTTT
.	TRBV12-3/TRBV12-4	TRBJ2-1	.	CASSVGGRARQFF	TGTGCCAGCAGCGTCGGCGGCCGGGCAAGGCAGTTCTTC
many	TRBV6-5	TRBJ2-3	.	CASRGLLTDTQYF	TGTGCCAGCCGGGGGCTGCTCACAGATACGCAGTATTTT
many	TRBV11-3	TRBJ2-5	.	CASSLVGGSGGETQYF	TGTGCCAGCAGCTTAGTTGGTGGGAGCGGTGGGGAGACCCAGTACTTC
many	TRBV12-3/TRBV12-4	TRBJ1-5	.	CASSLIGQPQHF	TGTGCCAGCAGTTTAATTGGTCAGCCCCAGCATTTT
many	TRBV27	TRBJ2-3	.	CASSPRVPGGDTQYF	TGTGCCAGCAGTCCCAGGGTCCCCGGCGGAGATACGCAGTATTTT
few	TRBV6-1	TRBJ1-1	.	CATQMDLGDSRVFF	TGTGCCACCCAGATGGACCTTGGAGACTCTCGAGTTTTCTTT